Each of the 30 T cell receptor beta chains below was sequenced from the same sample in a study of T cells and copy number aberrations in small-cell lung cancer. Produced via immunoSEQ multiplex PCR; TCRdb's table is partial and in-frame only. There are under 7,000 clones in the sample; around 69% occur only once, and roughly 9.7% lies in the top ten. The specimen was tumor tissue. The receptors come from a man aged 50 to 60 with small cell lung cancer.

V usage is TRBV28 and J usage is TRBJ2-2; D uncertain. Trimming stripped 2 bases from V and 7 bases from J, with 17 bases between. Per germline, CDR1 MDHEN and CDR2 SYDVKM. This CDR3 has 16 amino acids. In nucleotides, the CDR3 is TGTGCCAGCAGTTTAACTCTTGCGGTCGACATCGGGGAGCTGTTTTTT. Protein sequence: CASSLTLAVDIGELFF.

This chain links TRBV15 with TRBJ2-5; D is uncertain. The CDR3 has 13 residues. Trimming took 3 bases from V and 1 from J, leaving 6 bases between them. CDR1 is LNHNV and CDR2 is YYDKDF in the germline V gene (reference sequence). The CDR3 here is CATSRDIQETQYF. DNA of the CDR3: TGTGCCACCAGCAGGGATATCCAAGAGACCCAGTACTTC.

The chain is built from TRBV7-3 and TRBJ2-1; TRBD2 aligns across 12 bases. The CDR3 sequence is 18 residues long. V trimming: 0 bases; J trimming: 2 bases; junction bases outside the gene matches: 5. The germline V gene encodes CDR1 SGHTA and CDR2 FQGTGA. CDR3 DNA sequence: TGTGCCAGCAGCTTAACGGGACTAGCGGGTTGGACCTACAATGAGCAGTTCTTC. It yields the protein CASSLTGLAGWTYNEQFF.

This clone qualifies as medium-sized. V usage is TRBV5-4 and J usage is TRBJ2-1; 8 bases fit TRBD2. Looked up from germline, CDR1 is SGHNT and CDR2 is YYREEE (reference sequence). J was trimmed by 5 bases and V by 2 bases; bases with no gene match: 15. The CDR3 extends over 18 amino acids. The CDR3 spells CASSLSRTVGLVDNEQFF. The CDR3 region has the DNA TGTGCCAGCAGCTTATCGAGGACGGTGGGACTAGTAGACAATGAGCAGTTCTTC.

The chain carries TRBV11-2 and TRBJ1-1; tentatively, D is TRBD1 (6 bases). Per the germline V gene, CDR1 is SGHAT and CDR2 is FQNNGV. The CDR3 runs 16 residues. Between the trimmed V and J ends, which lost 2 bases and 5 bases, there was a span of 18 bases. The CDR3 bases are TGTGCCAGCAGCTTAATATTGGGCACCCAGGGGACTGAAGCTTTCTTT. Amino acid sequence: CASSLILGTQGTEAFF.

The J gene is TRBJ1-1, the V gene TRBV30; D not resolved. Trimming pared 3 bases from V and 4 bases from J, leaving 9 bases between. The CDR3 contains 12 residues. Germline values: CDR1 GTSNPN, CDR2 SVGIG (reference sequence). The CDR3 region has the DNA TGTGCCTGGAGCGTCGGTCCCACTGAAGCTTTCTTT. It codes for CAWSVGPTEAFF.

CDR3 region: CASSLVGSTDTQYF. CDR3 in DNA: TGTGCCAGCAGCTTGGTGGGAAGCACAGATACGCAGTATTTT. The chain uses TRBV5-6 and TRBJ2-3; no firm D call. Germline CDR1 and CDR2: SGHDT and YYEEEE. CDR3 length: 14 residues. V was cut by 0 bases and J by 0 bases, with 5 bases left in between.

In regard to this clone: One junction end disagrees with the germline gene, perhaps due to a read error. The chain carries TRBV5-1 and TRBJ1-2; 8 bases map to TRBD1. CDR1 SGHRS and CDR2 YFSETQ come from the germline V gene. The CDR3 has 13 residues. The CDR3 DNA reads TGCGCCAACAGCCCCGTGGACAGGGTTGGCTACACCTTC. Protein product: CANSPVDRVGYTF.

The chain combines TRBV7-9 with TRBJ2-5; D is possibly TRBD1 (5 bases). Germline V gene sequence: CDR1 SEHNR, CDR2 FQNEAQ (reference sequence). The V gene lost 0 bases and the J gene lost 1 base, with 9 bases spanning the gap. CDR3 length: 15 residues. The CDR3 spells CASSLAPDTQETQYF. The CDR3 bases are TGTGCCAGCAGCTTAGCTCCGGACACCCAAGAGACCCAGTACTTC.

This clone has more than one count but fewer than ten. J is TRBJ2-7 and V is TRBV29-1; D is undetermined. In germline, CDR1 is SQVTM, CDR2 ANQGSEA. The CDR3 length is 13 residues. The V gene lost 4 bases and the J gene lost 3 bases, with 13 bases spanning the gap. The CDR3 here is CSVVLVGFYEQYF. The CDR3 DNA sequence: TGCAGCGTTGTCTTAGTAGGCTTCTACGAGCAGTACTTC.

The chain links TRBV5-1 to TRBJ2-7; 10 bases line up with TRBD1. With V trimmed by 4 bases and J by 5 bases, 9 bases remained unmatched. This CDR3 is built from 15 residues. Per the germline V gene, CDR1 is SGHRS and CDR2 is YFSETQ. The CDR3 nucleotides are TGCGCCAGCAGCCTGACAGGGGGCGAGGGCCACGAGCAGTACTTC. It codes for CASSLTGGEGHEQYF.

The chain links TRBV29-1 to TRBJ2-5, with 8 bases aligning to TRBD1. V lost 5 bases to trimming and J lost 2 bases; unmatched junction nucleotides: 4. Per germline, CDR1 SQVTM and CDR2 ANQGSEA. CDR3 length: 13 amino acids. CDR3: CSVIGQGQETQYF. CDR3 nucleotides: TGCAGCGTTATTGGACAGGGTCAAGAGACCCAGTACTTC.

The chain has TRBV4-1 and TRBJ1-5; 10 bases align to TRBD1. Germline V CDR1 and CDR2: MGHRA, YSYEKL. The CDR3 consists of 14 residues. Unmatched junction bases numbered 2, after V lost 4 bases and J lost 5 bases. CDR3 amino acids: CASSLGQGDQPQHF. The CDR3 DNA sequence: TGCGCCAGCAGCCTAGGACAGGGGGATCAGCCCCAGCATTTT.

This chain joins TRBV2 and TRBJ1-1; D gene unclear. Between the trimmed V and J ends, which lost 6 bases and 2 bases, there was a span of 13 bases. The CDR3 is made up of 14 amino acids. The germline V gene has CDR1 SNHLY and CDR2 FYNNEI. The DNA for the CDR3 is TGTGCCAGCAGCGTGGAGCCAGTAAACACTGAAGCTTTCTTT. Its protein is CASSVEPVNTEAFF. Complete variable domain (other parts from reference TRBV2 and TRBJ1-1): EPEVTQTPSHQVTQMGQEVILRCVPISNHLYFYWYRQILGQKVEFLVSFYNNEISEKSEIFDDQFSVERPDGSNFTLKIRSTKLEDSAMYFCASSVEPVNTEAFFGQGTRLTVV.

The chain employs TRBV15 and TRBJ2-3; TRBD2 matches at 7 bases. Germline V gene data show CDR1 as LNHNV and CDR2 as YYDKDF (reference sequence). V dropped 9 bases and J dropped 0; count of bases not matched to a gene: 6. CDR3 length: 14 residues. Written as DNA, the CDR3 is TGTGCCACTAAACGGCGGGAGAGCACAGATACGCAGTATTTT. Translated: CATKRRESTDTQYF.

The V call is TRBV7-6, the J call TRBJ2-7; D is undetermined. Germline CDR1 and CDR2: SGHVS and FNYEAQ. V shed 6 bases and J shed 4 bases, with 7 bases lying between them. CDR3 size: 11 residues. CDR3 nucleotide sequence: TGTGCCAGCAGAGAAGGGTACGAGCAGTACTTC. Its translation: CASREGYEQYF.

This clone was observed a handful of times. The chain uses TRBV11-2 and TRBJ2-1; D may be TRBD1 (5 bases). Trimming removed 1 base at V and 4 bases at J, with 20 bases between. This CDR3 comprises 18 residues. Germline lookup yields CDR1 SGHAT and CDR2 FQNNGV. CDR3 in DNA: TGTGCCAGCAGCTTAGGAGCAAAAGGGTTAAGGGGTTACAATGAGCAGTTCTTC. Translated: CASSLGAKGLRGYNEQFF. The full variable domain, rest sourced from reference TRBV11-2 and TRBJ2-1, is EAGVAQSPRYKIIEKRQSVAFWCNPISGHATLYWYQQILGQGPKLLIQFQNNGVVDDSQLPKDRFSAERLKGVDSTLKIQPAKLEDSAVYLCASSLGAKGLRGYNEQFFGPGTRLTVL.

The chain uses TRBV11-2 and TRBJ2-7; TRBD2 aligns across 8 bases. Looked up from germline, CDR1 is SGHAT and CDR2 is FQNNGV. This CDR3 comprises 15 residues. Losses at the gene ends were 2 bases for V and 2 bases for J; bases not matched to a gene: 5. The CDR3 is CASSLKAGETYEQYF. The CDR3, as DNA: TGTGCCAGCAGCTTAAAAGCGGGAGAAACCTACGAGCAGTACTTC.

This clone was seen just once. V is TRBV27 and J is TRBJ2-5; TRBD1 matches 9 bases. Germline values: CDR1 MNHEY, CDR2 SMNVEV (reference sequence). CDR3 length: 15 amino acids. J gave up 5 bases and V 6 bases, and 10 bases lay outside the gene matches. CDR3 residues: CASRRSFDRGETQYF. CDR3 sequence (DNA): TGTGCCAGCAGAAGATCCTTCGACAGGGGGGAGACCCAGTACTTC.

The V call is TRBV19, the J call TRBJ1-2, with a possible D match to TRBD1 (5 bases). V was shortened by 8 bases and J by 1 base, with 17 bases between the two germline ends. Per germline, CDR1 LNHDA and CDR2 SQIVND (reference sequence). The CDR3 spans 15 residues. CDR3 loop: CASAIRAGDNYGYTF. The CDR3 region has the DNA TGTGCCAGTGCCATTCGAGCGGGGGATAACTATGGCTACACCTTC. The whole variable domain, remainder taken from reference TRBV19 and TRBJ1-2, is DGGITQSPKYLFRKEGQNVTLSCEQNLNHDAMYWYRQDPGQGLRLIYYSQIVNDFQKGDIAEGYSVSREKKESFPLTVTSAQKNPTAFYLCASAIRAGDNYGYTFGSGTRLTVV.

The chain joins TRBV29-1 to TRBJ1-5, with a possible D match to TRBD1 (5 bases). Per the germline V gene, CDR1 is SQVTM and CDR2 is ANQGSEA. V lost 6 bases, J lost 1 base, and 13 bases lay in between. This CDR3 is built from 14 residues. CDR3 sequence (DNA): TGCAGCGTGACAGTTTTTGGGAGCAATCAGCCCCAGCATTTT. It yields the protein CSVTVFGSNQPQHF.

The chain employs TRBV7-8 and TRBJ2-1; TRBD2 matches at 11 bases. The CDR3 is 15 amino acids. The ends lost 4 bases at V and 4 bases at J; junction bases unmatched: 3. The germline V gene encodes CDR1 SGHVS and CDR2 FQNEAQ. CDR3 bases: TGTGCCAGCAGCTCCGGGACTAGCGGTTACAATGAGCAGTTCTTC. It specifies CASSSGTSGYNEQFF.

This clone has more than one count but fewer than ten. The chain is built from TRBV9 and TRBJ1-3, with unresolved D. V lost 1 base, J lost 0 bases, and 11 bases lay in between. This CDR3 spans 16 amino acids. Germline V gene data show CDR1 as SGDLS and CDR2 as YYNGEE. The CDR3 spells CASSVYNSPSGNTIYF. As DNA, the CDR3 is TGTGCCAGCAGCGTATATAACAGCCCCTCTGGAAACACCATATATTTT.

Sample share makes this clone medium-sized. This chain links TRBV11-2 with TRBJ1-3; D is uncertain. The V gene lost 5 bases and the J gene lost 4 bases, with 9 bases spanning the gap. This CDR3 spans 13 amino acids. Germline CDR1 reads SGHAT; CDR2 reads FQNNGV. CDR3 sequence: CASSLTRGNTIYF. The CDR3 nucleotides read TGTGCCAGCAGCCTGACGAGGGGAAACACCATATATTTT. Together with reference TRBV11-2 and TRBJ1-3, the CDR3 gives the full variable domain: EAGVAQSPRYKIIEKRQSVAFWCNPISGHATLYWYQQILGQGPKLLIQFQNNGVVDDSQLPKDRFSAERLKGVDSTLKIQPAKLEDSAVYLCASSLTRGNTIYFGEGSWLTVV.

The chain employs TRBV5-4 and TRBJ2-3; no definite D call. The ends were cut back, 5 bases at V and 2 bases at J, with 12 bases in the middle. Germline V gene lookup returns CDR1 SGHNT and CDR2 YYREEE (reference sequence). This CDR3 region has 14 residues. CDR3 loop: CASRPKGPTDTQYF. DNA of the CDR3: TGTGCCAGCAGGCCCAAGGGCCCCACAGATACGCAGTATTTT.

The rearrangement links TRBV7-2 to TRBJ1-1; no definite D call. Germline CDR1 is SGHTA and CDR2 is FQGNSA. V was pared by 3 bases and J by 0 bases, with 11 bases between. The CDR3 totals 15 residues. This CDR3 reads CASSFRTGVNTEAFF. As DNA, the CDR3 is TGTGCCAGCAGCTTCCGGACCGGAGTGAACACTGAAGCTTTCTTT.

This clone was detected only once. This chain joins TRBV5-1 and TRBJ1-3; 7 bases align to TRBD1. CDR3 length: 14 amino acids. Germline V gene lookup returns CDR1 SGHRS and CDR2 YFSETQ. The J segment lost 1 base and the V segment lost 4 bases, leaving 2 bases of the junction unmatched. As DNA, the CDR3 is TGCGCCAGCAGCCTGGGACAGTCTGGAAACACCATATATTTT. The encoded protein is CASSLGQSGNTIYF. Looking up the rest from reference TRBV5-1 and TRBJ1-3 gives the full variable domain: KAGVTQTPRYLIKTRGQQVTLSCSPISGHRSVSWYQQTPGQGLQFLFEYFSETQRNKGNFPGRFSGRQFSNSRSEMNVSTLELGDSALYLCASSLGQSGNTIYFGEGSWLTVV.

The rearrangement uses TRBV29-1 and TRBJ1-4; a possible D gene is TRBD1 (5 bases). Germline V gene sequence: CDR1 SQVTM, CDR2 ANQGSEA. Trimming took 3 bases from V and 2 from J, leaving 13 bases between them. This CDR3 is built from 15 residues. This CDR3 is CSVEGDSQTNEKLFF. For the CDR3, the DNA is TGCAGCGTTGAGGGAGACAGTCAGACTAATGAAAAACTGTTTTTT.

The chain links TRBV27 to TRBJ1-5; D remains ambiguous. The V gene lost 3 bases and the J gene lost 2 bases, with 14 bases spanning the gap. The CDR3 contains 16 residues. Per the germline V gene, CDR1 is MNHEY and CDR2 is SMNVEV (reference sequence). The CDR3 coding sequence is TGTGCCAGCAGTTTCTCCGGGAAATTGGGCAATCAGCCCCAGCATTTT. It is translated as CASSFSGKLGNQPQHF.

The V gene is TRBV28, the J gene TRBJ2-1; 11 bases fit TRBD2. The CDR3 is 15 residues long. The V gene end was trimmed by 6 bases and the J gene end by 8 bases; junction bases not matched to a gene: 9. The germline CDR1 and CDR2 sequences are MDHEN and SYDVKM. The CDR3 coding sequence is TGTGCCAGCAGGACTAGCGGGATAGGGATGGATGAGCAGTTCTTC. This sequence encodes CASRTSGIGMDEQFF.